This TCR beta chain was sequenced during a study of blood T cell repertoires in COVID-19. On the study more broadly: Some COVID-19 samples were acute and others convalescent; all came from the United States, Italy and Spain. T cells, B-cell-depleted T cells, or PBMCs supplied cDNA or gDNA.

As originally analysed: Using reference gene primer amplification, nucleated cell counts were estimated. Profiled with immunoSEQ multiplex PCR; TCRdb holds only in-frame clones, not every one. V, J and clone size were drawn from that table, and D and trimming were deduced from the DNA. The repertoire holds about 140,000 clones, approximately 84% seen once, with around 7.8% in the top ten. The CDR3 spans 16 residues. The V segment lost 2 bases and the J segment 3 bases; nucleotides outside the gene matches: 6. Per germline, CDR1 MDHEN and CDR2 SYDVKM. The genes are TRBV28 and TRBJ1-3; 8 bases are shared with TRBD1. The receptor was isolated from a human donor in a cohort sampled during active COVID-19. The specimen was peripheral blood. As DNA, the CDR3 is TGTGCCAGCAGTTTAGGGCAGGGGGCTAGTGGAAACACCATATATTTT. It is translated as CASSLGQGASGNTIYF.